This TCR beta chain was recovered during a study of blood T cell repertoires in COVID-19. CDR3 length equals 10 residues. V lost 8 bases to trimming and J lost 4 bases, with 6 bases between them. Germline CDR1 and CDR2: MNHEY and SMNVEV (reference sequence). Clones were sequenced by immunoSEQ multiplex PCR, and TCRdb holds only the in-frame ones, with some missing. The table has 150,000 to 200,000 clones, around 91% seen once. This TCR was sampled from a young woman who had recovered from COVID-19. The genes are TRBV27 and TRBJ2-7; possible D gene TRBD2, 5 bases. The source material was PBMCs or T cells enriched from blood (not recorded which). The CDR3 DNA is TGTGCCAGCGGACTTTACGAGCAGTACTTC. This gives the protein CASGLYEQYF.